These 8 T cell receptor beta chains share one sample of origin, sequenced in a study of blood T cell repertoires in COVID-19. Profiling relied on immunoSEQ multiplex PCR, and the TCRdb table lists in-frame clones only, not all of them. The table includes under 300,000 clones, around 90% detected once. Specimen: peripheral blood. Receptor source: a woman aged 40 to 49 who had recovered from COVID-19.

This clone has just one count. The chain employs TRBV4-1 and TRBJ2-3; 7 bases line up with TRBD1. V gave up 2 bases and J gave up 6 bases; unmatched junction bases: 5. The germline gives CDR1 MGHRA, CDR2 YSYEKL. The CDR3 has 14 amino acids. This chain's CDR3 is CASSQFTGEDTQYF. For the CDR3, the DNA is TGCGCCAGCAGCCAATTTACAGGGGAGGATACGCAGTATTTT.

J is TRBJ2-5 and V is TRBV6-6; 7 bases agree with TRBD1. V shed 2 bases, J shed 5 bases, and the junction held 5 bases outside the gene matches. CDR3 length: 14 residues. The germline CDR1 and CDR2 sequences are MNHNY and SVGAGI (reference sequence). The CDR3 nucleotides are TGTGCCAGCAGTTACCTAGACAGGGTGGAGACCCAGTACTTC. Protein product: CASSYLDRVETQYF.

The chain uses TRBV5-4 and TRBJ2-7; 8 positions match TRBD2. The germline gives CDR1 SGHNT, CDR2 YYREEE (reference sequence). V trimming: 4 bases; J trimming: 6 bases; junction bases outside the gene matches: 12. The CDR3 runs 15 residues. In DNA form, the CDR3 reads TGTGCCAGCAGCGCGAGCATGGCGGGACTAGGCGAGCAGTACTTC. As protein: CASSASMAGLGEQYF.

This rearrangement joins TRBV7-2 to TRBJ2-1; 9 bases map to TRBD2. CDR1 and CDR2 from the germline V gene are SGHTA and FQGNSA. The CDR3 contains 17 residues. V trimming: 5 bases; J trimming: 1 base; junction bases outside the gene matches: 9. CDR3 in DNA: TGTGCCAGCAGCGGGCGGACTAGCGCTCCTTCCTACAATGAGCAGTTCTTC. This sequence encodes CASSGRTSAPSYNEQFF.

The CDR3 sequence is CASSVSGRGDNEQFF. The CDR3 nucleotides are TGTGCCAGCAGCGTTAGCGGGAGAGGCGACAATGAGCAGTTCTTC. The V call is TRBV9, the J call TRBJ2-1; 9 positions agree with TRBD2. Germline CDR1 and CDR2: SGDLS and YYNGEE. With 2 bases clipped from V and 5 bases from J, the junction kept 5 bases outside the gene matches. The CDR3 runs 15 residues.

The V and J genes are TRBV19 and TRBJ2-6, with 8 positions matching TRBD1. The length of the CDR3 is 16 residues. Germline assignment: CDR1 LNHDA and CDR2 SQIVND (reference sequence). V trimming: 10 bases; J trimming: 2 bases; junction bases outside the gene matches: 10. The CDR3, as DNA: TGTGCCACCGCTATTCCGACAGGGGCTGGGGCCAACGTCCTGACTTTC. As protein: CATAIPTGAGANVLTF. Variable domain in full (rest from reference TRBV19 and TRBJ2-6): DGGITQSPKYLFRKEGQNVTLSCEQNLNHDAMYWYRQDPGQGLRLIYYSQIVNDFQKGDIAEGYSVSREKKESFPLTVTSAQKNPTAFYLCATAIPTGAGANVLTFGAGSRLTVL.

V usage is TRBV5-1 and J usage is TRBJ1-4, with D possibly being TRBD1 (6 bases). Germline V gene lookup returns CDR1 SGHRS and CDR2 YFSETQ. The CDR3 consists of 14 residues. V lost 4 bases to trimming and J lost 8 bases, with 15 bases between them. CDR3 in amino acids: CASSAGVVDEKLFF. The CDR3 region has the DNA TGCGCCAGCAGCGCAGGGGTGGTCGACGAAAAACTGTTTTTT. The variable domain in full, with the rest retrieved from reference TRBV5-1 and TRBJ1-4, is KAGVTQTPRYLIKTRGQQVTLSCSPISGHRSVSWYQQTPGQGLQFLFEYFSETQRNKGNFPGRFSGRQFSNSRSEMNVSTLELGDSALYLCASSAGVVDEKLFFGSGTQLSVL.

With regard to this clone: In the same sample, other DNA sequences code for this CDR3. The CDR3 protein is CASSPGQGGQPQHF. In nucleotides, the CDR3 is TGCGCCAGCAGCCCTGGACAGGGGGGCCAGCCCCAGCATTTT. The chain carries TRBV5-1 and TRBJ1-5, with 10 bases aligning to TRBD1. Germline CDR1 SGHRS, CDR2 YFSETQ. The CDR3 sequence is 14 residues long. The junction had 5 bases not matched to a gene; V was cut back by 4 bases and J by 7 bases.